This TCR beta chain was recorded in a study of cytomegalovirus exposure and HLA in healthy donors. Study results and limitations: Indistinguishability led to the exclusion of some V segments, TRBV6-2 and TRBV6-3 included.

The table lists this clone with a few counts. Its antigen is still unknown. This CDR3 contains 16 residues. J was trimmed by 4 bases and V by 6 bases; bases with no gene match: 9. The germline gives CDR1 MNHNY, CDR2 SVGAGI (reference sequence). Primers included in the PCR were 60 Vbeta and 13 Jbeta primers. Produced via immunoSEQ multiplex PCR; TCRdb's table is partial and in-frame only. The table has 200,000 to 250,000 clones, around 82% seen once. The sequenced sample consisted of PBMCs. The sequence was obtained from a woman aged 25 to 39 in good health and CMV-seronegative. The chain couples TRBV6-6 to TRBJ2-1, with 10 bases identical to TRBD2. The CDR3 reads CASRRGLAAEYNEQFF. For the CDR3, the DNA is TGTGCCAGCAGGCGCGGACTAGCGGCGGAATACAATGAGCAGTTCTTC.